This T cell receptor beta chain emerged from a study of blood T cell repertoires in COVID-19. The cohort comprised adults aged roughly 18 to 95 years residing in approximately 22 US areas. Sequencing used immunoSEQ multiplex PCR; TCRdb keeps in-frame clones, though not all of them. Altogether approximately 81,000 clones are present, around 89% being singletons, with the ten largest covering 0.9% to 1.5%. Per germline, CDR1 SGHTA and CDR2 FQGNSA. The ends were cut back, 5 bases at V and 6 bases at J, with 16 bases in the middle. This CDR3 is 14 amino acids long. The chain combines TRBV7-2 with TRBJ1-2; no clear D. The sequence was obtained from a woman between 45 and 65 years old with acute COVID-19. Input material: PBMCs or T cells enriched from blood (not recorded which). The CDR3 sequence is CASSHPGRLNGYTF. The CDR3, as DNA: TGTGCCAGCAGCCATCCCGGCCGACTGAATGGCTACACCTTC. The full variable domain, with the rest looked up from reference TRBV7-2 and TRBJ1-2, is GAGVSQSPSNKVTEKGKDVELRCDPISGHTALYWYRQSLGQGLEFLIYFQGNSAPDKSGLPSDRFSAERTGGSVSTLTIQRTQQEDSAVYLCASSHPGRLNGYTFGSGTRLTVV.